Described below is a single TCR beta chain sequence and its context. From germline, CDR1 is SGHTA and CDR2 FQGNSA. Unmatched junction bases numbered 6, after V lost 2 bases and J lost 2 bases. The CDR3 has 16 amino acids. The patients had localized lung adenocarcinoma, a non-small cell subtype. TCRdb redid the calling of the PCR reads with MiXCR, one entry per CDR3 protein. The sample shows several thousand distinct CDR3 sequences, approximately 50% of them seen only once. These data originate in a study of CD4 and CD8 cells across lung adenocarcinoma regions. The V and J genes are TRBV7-2 and TRBJ2-1, with 7 bases that match TRBD2. This receptor was taken from a male donor with lung adenocarcinoma. The CD4 and CD8 labels of this study may be unreliable. The source material was CD8+ T cells from the center of a lung tumor. Written as DNA, the CDR3 is TGTGCCAGCAGCTTAAGGGGCGGGAGCACCTACAATGAGCAGTTCTTC. Translating gives CASSLRGGSTYNEQFF.